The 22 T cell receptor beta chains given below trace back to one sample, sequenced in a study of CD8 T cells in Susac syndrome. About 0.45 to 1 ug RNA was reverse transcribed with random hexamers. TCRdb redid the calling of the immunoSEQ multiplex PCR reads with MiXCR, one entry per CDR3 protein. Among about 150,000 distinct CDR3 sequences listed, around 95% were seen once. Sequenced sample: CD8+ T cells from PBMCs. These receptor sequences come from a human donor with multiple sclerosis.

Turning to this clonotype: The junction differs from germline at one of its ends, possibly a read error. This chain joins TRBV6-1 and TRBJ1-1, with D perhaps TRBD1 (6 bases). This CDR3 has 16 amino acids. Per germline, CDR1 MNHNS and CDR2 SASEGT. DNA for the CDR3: TGTGCCAGCAGCGAAGGTCTACAGGGTGTGGGGACTGAAGCTTTCTTT. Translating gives CASSEGLQGVGTEAFF.

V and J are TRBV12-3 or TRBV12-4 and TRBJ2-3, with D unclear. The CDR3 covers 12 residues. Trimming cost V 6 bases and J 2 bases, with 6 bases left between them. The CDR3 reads CASSADTDTQYF. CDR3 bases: TGTGCCAGCAGCGCCGACACAGATACGCAGTATTTT.

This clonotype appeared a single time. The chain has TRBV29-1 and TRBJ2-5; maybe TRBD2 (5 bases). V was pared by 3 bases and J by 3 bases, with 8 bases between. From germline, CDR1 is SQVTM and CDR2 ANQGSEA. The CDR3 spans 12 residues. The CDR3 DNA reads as TGCAGCGTTGATTTCGGGGAAGAGACCCAGTACTTC. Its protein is CSVDFGEETQYF.

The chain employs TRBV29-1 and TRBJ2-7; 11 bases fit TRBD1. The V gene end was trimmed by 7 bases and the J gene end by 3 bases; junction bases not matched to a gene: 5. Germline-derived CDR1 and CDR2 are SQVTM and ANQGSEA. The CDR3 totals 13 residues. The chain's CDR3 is CSARTGGFYEQYF. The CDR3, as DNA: TGCAGCGCCCGGACAGGGGGCTTCTACGAGCAGTACTTC.

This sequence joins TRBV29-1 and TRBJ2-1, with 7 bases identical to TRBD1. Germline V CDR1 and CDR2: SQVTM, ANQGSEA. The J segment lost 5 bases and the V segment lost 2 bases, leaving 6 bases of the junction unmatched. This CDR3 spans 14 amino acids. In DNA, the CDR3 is TGCAGCGTTGAACCCGGGACAGTGAACAATGAGCAGTTCTTC. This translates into CSVEPGTVNNEQFF.

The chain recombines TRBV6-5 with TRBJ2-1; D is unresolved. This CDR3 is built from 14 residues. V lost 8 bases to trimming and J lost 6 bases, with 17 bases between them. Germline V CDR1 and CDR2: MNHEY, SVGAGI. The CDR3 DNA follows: TGTGCCAGCGCCGACCCAGGATTCGGCAATGAGCAGTTCTTC. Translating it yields CASADPGFGNEQFF.

The CDR3 region is CASSRGTGLYEQYF. The DNA for the CDR3 is TGTGCCAGCTCCCGGGGGACAGGGTTGTACGAGCAGTACTTC. The V gene is TRBV18, the J gene TRBJ2-7; 9 bases line up with TRBD1. The CDR3 totals 14 residues. Germline V gene sequence: CDR1 KGHSH, CDR2 LQKENI. V trimming: 6 bases; J trimming: 4 bases; junction bases outside the gene matches: 7.

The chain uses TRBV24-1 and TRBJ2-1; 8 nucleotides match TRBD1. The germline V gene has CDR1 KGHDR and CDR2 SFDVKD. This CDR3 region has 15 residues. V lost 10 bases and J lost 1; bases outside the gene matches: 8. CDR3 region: CATSAGTGSYNEQFF. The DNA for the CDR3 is TGTGCCACGAGCGCCGGGACAGGTTCCTACAATGAGCAGTTCTTC.

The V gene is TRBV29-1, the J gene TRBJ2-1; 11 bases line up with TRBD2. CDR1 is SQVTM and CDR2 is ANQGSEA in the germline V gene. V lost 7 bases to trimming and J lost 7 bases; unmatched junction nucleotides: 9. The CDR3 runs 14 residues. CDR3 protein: CSAPIAGGTNEQFF. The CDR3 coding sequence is TGCAGCGCCCCAATAGCGGGGGGGACGAATGAGCAGTTCTTC.

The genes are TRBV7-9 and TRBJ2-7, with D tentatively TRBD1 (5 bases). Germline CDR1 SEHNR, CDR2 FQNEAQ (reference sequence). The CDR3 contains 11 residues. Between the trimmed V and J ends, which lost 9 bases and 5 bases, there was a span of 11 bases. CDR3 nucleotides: TGTGCCAGTCTAGACAGTCACGAGCAGTACTTC. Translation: CASLDSHEQYF. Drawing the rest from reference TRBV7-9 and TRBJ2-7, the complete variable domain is DTGVSQNPRHKITKRGQNVTFRCDPISEHNRLYWYRQTLGQGPEFLTYFQNEAQLEKSRLLSDRFSAERPKGSFSTLEIQRTEQGDSAMYLCASLDSHEQYFGPGTRLTVT.

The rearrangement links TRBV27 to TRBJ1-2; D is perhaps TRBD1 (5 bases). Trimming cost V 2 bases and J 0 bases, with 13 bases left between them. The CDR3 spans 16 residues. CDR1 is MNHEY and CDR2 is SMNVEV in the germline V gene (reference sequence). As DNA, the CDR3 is TGTGCCAGCAGTTTAAATGCAGGGCCGACTAACTATGGCTACACCTTC. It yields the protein CASSLNAGPTNYGYTF.

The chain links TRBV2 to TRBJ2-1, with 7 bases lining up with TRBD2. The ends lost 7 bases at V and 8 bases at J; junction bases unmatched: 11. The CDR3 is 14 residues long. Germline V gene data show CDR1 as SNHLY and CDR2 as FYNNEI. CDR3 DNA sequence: TGTGCCAGCACCCAAAGACCCGGGAGGTATGAGCAGTTCTTC. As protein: CASTQRPGRYEQFF. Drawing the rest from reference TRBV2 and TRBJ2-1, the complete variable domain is EPEVTQTPSHQVTQMGQEVILRCVPISNHLYFYWYRQILGQKVEFLVSFYNNEISEKSEIFDDQFSVERPDGSNFTLKIRSTKLEDSAMYFCASTQRPGRYEQFFGPGTRLTVL.

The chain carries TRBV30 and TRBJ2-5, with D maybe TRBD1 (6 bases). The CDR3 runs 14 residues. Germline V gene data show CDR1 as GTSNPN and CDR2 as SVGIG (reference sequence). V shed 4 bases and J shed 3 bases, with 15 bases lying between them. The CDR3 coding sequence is TGTGCCTGGAAGACAGGCAGAGGGGAAGAGACCCAGTACTTC. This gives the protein CAWKTGRGEETQYF.

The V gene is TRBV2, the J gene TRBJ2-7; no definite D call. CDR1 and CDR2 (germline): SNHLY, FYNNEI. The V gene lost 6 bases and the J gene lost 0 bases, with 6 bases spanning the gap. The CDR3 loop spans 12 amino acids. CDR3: CASRRSSYEQYF. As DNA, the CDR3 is TGTGCCAGCAGACGGAGCTCCTACGAGCAGTACTTC.

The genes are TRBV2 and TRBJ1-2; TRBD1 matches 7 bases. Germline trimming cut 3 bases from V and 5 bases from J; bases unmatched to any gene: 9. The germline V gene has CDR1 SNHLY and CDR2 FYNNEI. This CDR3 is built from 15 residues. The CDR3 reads CASSEGTGAHYGYTF. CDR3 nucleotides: TGTGCCAGCAGTGAGGGAACAGGGGCACATTATGGCTACACCTTC.

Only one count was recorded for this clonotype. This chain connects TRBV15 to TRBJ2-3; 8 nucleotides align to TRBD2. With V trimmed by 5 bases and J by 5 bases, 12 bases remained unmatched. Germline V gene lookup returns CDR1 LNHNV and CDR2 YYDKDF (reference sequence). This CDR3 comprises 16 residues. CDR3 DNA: TGTGCCACCAGCTCCCTCGGGGGGGGCGGTGGAGATACGCAGTATTTT. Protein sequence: CATSSLGGGGGDTQYF.

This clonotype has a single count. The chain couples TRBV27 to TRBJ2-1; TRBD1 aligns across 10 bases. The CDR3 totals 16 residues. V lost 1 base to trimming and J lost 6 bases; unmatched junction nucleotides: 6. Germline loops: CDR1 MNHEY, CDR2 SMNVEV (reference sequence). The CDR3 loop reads CASSLFWDRGPNEQFF. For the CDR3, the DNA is TGTGCCAGCAGTTTATTCTGGGACAGGGGCCCCAATGAGCAGTTCTTC.

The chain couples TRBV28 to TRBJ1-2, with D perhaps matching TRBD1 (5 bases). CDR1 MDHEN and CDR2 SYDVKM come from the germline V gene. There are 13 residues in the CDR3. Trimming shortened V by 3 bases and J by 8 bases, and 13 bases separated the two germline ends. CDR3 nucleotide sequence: TGTGCCAGCAGTTTCAGGGTACAACCGGGCTACACCTTC. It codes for CASSFRVQPGYTF.

The chain's CDR3 is CASTLRGGEQYF. In nucleotides, the CDR3 is TGTGCCAGCACCCTCCGAGGGGGGGAGCAGTACTTC. The gene calls are TRBV7-9 and TRBJ2-7; D may be TRBD1 or TRBD2 (6 bases each). V was trimmed by 7 bases and J by 7 bases, leaving 14 bases between them. CDR1 is SEHNR and CDR2 is FQNEAQ in the germline V gene (reference sequence). The CDR3 spans 12 residues.

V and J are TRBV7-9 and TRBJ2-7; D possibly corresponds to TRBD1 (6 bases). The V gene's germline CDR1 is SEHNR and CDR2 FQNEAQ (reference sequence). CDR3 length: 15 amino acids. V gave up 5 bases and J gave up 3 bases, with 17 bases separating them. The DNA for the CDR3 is TGTGCCAGCAGCCAAGGGGGTTCAGGATACTACGAGCAGTACGTC. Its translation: CASSQGGSGYYEQYV.

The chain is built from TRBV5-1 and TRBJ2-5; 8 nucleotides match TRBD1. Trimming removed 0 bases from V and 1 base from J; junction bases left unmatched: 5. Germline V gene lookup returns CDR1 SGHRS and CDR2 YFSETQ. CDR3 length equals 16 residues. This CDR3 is CASSLEVGQGQETQYF. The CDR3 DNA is TGCGCCAGCAGCTTGGAGGTTGGACAGGGCCAAGAGACCCAGTACTTC.

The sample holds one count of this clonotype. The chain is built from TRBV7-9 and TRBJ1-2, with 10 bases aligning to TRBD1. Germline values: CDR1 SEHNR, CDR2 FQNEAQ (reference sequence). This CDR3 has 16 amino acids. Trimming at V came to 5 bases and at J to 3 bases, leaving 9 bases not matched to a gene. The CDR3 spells CASSPADRGPYYGYTF. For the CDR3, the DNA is TGTGCCAGCAGCCCCGCAGACAGGGGGCCTTACTATGGCTACACCTTC. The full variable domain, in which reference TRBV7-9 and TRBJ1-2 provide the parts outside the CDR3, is DTGVSQNPRHKITKRGQNVTFRCDPISEHNRLYWYRQTLGQGPEFLTYFQNEAQLEKSRLLSDRFSAERPKGSFSTLEIQRTEQGDSAMYLCASSPADRGPYYGYTFGSGTRLTVV.